The clone carrying this T cell receptor beta chain was counted at least ten times. This sample is drawn from a study of human T cells and chemical hapten exposure. Noted time point: patch test 1, 2 weeks after DPC sensitization. Treatment noted: therapeutic diphenylcyclopropenone sensitization with weekly scalp DPC. Germline V lookup: CDR1 MGHRA, CDR2 YSYEKL. This CDR3 comprises 16 residues. V was clipped by 0 bases and J by 8 bases; unmatched bases: 10. In TCRdb, the RACE reads were re-called with MiXCR into one record per CDR3 protein. The data show just over 80,000 distinct CDR3 sequences, about 10% seen once.

The source was whole blood, collected in connection with sensitization to the hapten diphenylcyclopropenone (DPC). The J gene is TRBJ1-5, the V gene TRBV4-1; TRBD1 matches at 7 bases. This sequence was found in a woman aged 50 to 60 with alopecia areata. Some clones in this sample may be carry-over from other donors' samples. CDR3 nucleotides: TGCGCCAGCAGCCAAGAAGGAGGGGGCCTTAGGGAGCCCCAGCATTTT. Residues: CASSQEGGGLREPQHF.